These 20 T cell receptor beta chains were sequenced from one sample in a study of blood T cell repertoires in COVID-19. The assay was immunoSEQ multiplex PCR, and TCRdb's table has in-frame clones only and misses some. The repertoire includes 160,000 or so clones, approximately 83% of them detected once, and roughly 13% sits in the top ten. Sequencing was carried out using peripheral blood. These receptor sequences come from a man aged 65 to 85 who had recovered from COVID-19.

CDR3 protein: CASSLKSGVGQIITYEQYF. The DNA for the CDR3 is TGTGCCAGCAGCTTAAAGTCCGGGGTCGGGCAGATAATAACCTACGAGCAGTACTTC. The V gene is TRBV7-3, the J gene TRBJ2-7; weak D call: TRBD2 (5 bases). Looked up from germline, CDR1 is SGHTA and CDR2 is FQGTGA. V was cut by 1 base and J by 2 bases, with 24 bases left in between. The CDR3 has 19 residues.

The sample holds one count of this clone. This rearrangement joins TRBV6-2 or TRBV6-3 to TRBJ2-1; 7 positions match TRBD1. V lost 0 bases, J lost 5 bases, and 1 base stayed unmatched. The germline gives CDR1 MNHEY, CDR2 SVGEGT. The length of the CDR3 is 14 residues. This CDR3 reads CASSYSDRNNEQFF. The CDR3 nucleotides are TGTGCCAGCAGTTACTCGGACAGGAACAATGAGCAGTTCTTC.

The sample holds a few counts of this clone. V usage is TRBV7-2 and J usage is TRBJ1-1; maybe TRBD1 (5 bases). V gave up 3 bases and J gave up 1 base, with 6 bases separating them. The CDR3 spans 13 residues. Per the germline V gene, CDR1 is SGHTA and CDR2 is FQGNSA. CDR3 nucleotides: TGTGCCAGCAGCTTTCAGGGGAACACTGAAGCTTTCTTT. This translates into CASSFQGNTEAFF.

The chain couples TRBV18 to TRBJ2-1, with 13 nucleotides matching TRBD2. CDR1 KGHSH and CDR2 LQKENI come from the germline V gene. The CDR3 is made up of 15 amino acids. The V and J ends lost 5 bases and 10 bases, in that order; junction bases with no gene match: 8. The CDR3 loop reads CASSGTSGRAGEQFF. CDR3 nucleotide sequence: TGTGCCAGCTCAGGAACTAGCGGGAGGGCCGGGGAGCAGTTCTTC.

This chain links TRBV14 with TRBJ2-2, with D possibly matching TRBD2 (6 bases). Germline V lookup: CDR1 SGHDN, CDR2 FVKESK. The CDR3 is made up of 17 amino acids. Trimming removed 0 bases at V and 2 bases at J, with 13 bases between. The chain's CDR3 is CASSQDGWDSNTGELFF. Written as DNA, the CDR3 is TGTGCCAGCAGCCAAGACGGTTGGGACTCTAACACCGGGGAGCTGTTTTTT.

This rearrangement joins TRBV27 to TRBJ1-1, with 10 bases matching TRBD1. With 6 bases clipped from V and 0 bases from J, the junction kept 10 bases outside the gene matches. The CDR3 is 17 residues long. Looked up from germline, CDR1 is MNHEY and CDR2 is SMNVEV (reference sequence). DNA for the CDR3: TGTGCCAGCAGGGGGGACAGGGGCTCGTCGATGAACACTGAAGCTTTCTTT. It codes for CASRGDRGSSMNTEAFF.

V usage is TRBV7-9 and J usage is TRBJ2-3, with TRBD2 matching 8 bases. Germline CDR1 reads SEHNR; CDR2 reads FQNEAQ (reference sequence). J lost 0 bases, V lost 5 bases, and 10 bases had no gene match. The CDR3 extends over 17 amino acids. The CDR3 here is CASSPPPPSGSTDTQYF. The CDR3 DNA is TGTGCCAGCAGCCCACCCCCGCCTAGCGGGAGCACAGATACGCAGTATTTT.

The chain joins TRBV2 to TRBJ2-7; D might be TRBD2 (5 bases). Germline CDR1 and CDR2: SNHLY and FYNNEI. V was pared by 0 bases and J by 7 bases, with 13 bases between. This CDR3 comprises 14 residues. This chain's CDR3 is CASSEARGPGEQYF. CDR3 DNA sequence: TGTGCCAGCAGTGAAGCCCGCGGACCGGGGGAGCAGTACTTC.

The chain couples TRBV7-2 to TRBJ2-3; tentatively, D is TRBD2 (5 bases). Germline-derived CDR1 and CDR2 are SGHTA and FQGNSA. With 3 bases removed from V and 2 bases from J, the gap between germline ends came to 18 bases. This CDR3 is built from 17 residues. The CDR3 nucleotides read TGTGCCAGCAGCTTCGAGAGGGCAGGCTCGAACACAGATACGCAGTATTTT. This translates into CASSFERAGSNTDTQYF. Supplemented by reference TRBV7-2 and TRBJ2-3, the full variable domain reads GAGVSQSPSNKVTEKGKDVELRCDPISGHTALYWYRQSLGQGLEFLIYFQGNSAPDKSGLPSDRFSAERTGGSVSTLTIQRTQQEDSAVYLCASSFERAGSNTDTQYFGPGTRLTVL.

CDR3 amino acids: CASSLSRGEQYF. The CDR3 DNA sequence: TGTGCCAGCAGTTTGTCTCGGGGCGAGCAGTACTTC. The rearrangement joins TRBV27 to TRBJ2-7; the D gene is possibly TRBD2 (5 bases). CDR3 length equals 12 residues. Trimming shortened V by 3 bases and J by 6 bases, and 9 bases separated the two germline ends. CDR1 and CDR2 (germline): MNHEY, SMNVEV (reference sequence).

CDR3 DNA: TGTGCCAGCAGTTCCTCAGGGATGGGCGCCGGGGAGCTGTTTTTT. Amino acids: CASSSSGMGAGELFF. The V and J genes are TRBV28 and TRBJ2-2, with a possible D match to TRBD1 (5 bases). Germline CDR1 and CDR2: MDHEN and SYDVKM. Deletions cut 4 bases from V and 6 bases from J, with 15 bases between. The CDR3 length is 15 residues.

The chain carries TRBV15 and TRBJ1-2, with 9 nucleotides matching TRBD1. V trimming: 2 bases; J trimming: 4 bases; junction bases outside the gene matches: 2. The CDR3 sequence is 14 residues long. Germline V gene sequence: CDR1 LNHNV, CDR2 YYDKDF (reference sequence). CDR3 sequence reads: CATSRTTGGYGYTF. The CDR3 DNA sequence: TGTGCCACCAGCAGAACGACAGGGGGCTATGGCTACACCTTC.

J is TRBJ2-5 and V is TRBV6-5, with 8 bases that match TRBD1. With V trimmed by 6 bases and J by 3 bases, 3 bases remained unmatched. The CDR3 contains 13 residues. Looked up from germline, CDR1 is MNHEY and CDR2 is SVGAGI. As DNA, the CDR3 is TGTGCCAGCAGAGAGACAGGGGAAGAGACCCAGTACTTC. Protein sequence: CASRETGEETQYF.

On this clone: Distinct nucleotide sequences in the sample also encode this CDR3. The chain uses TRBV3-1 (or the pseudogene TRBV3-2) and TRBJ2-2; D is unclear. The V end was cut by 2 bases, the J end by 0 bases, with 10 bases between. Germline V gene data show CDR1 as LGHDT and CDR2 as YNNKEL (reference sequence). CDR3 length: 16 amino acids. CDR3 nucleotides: TGTGCCAGCAGCCAATTCACAGTGTCGAACACCGGGGAGCTGTTTTTT. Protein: CASSQFTVSNTGELFF.

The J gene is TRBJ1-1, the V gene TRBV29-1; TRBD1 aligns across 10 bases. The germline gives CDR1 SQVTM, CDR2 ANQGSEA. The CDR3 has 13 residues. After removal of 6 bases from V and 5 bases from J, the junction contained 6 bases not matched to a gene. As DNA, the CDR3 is TGCAGCGTCCATGGACAGGGGGGAACTGAAGCTTTCTTT. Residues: CSVHGQGGTEAFF. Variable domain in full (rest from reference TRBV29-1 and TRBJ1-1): SAVISQKPSRDICQRGTSLTIQCQVDSQVTMMFWYRQQPGQSLTLIATANQGSEATYESGFVIDKFPISRPNLTFSTLTVSNMSPEDSSIYLCSVHGQGGTEAFFGQGTRLTVV.

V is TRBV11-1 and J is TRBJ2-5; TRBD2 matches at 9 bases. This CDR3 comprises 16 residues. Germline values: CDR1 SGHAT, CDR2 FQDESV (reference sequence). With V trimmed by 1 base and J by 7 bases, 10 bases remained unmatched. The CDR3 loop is CASSLVTSGRVGTQYF. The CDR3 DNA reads TGTGCCAGCAGCTTAGTAACTAGCGGGCGTGTAGGGACCCAGTACTTC.

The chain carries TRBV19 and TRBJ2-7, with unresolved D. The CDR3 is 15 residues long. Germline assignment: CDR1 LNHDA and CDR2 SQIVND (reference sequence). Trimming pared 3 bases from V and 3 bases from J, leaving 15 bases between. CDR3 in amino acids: CASSIRPATHYEQYF. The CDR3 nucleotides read TGTGCCAGTAGTATTCGGCCAGCGACCCACTACGAGCAGTACTTC. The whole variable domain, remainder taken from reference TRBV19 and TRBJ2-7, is DGGITQSPKYLFRKEGQNVTLSCEQNLNHDAMYWYRQDPGQGLRLIYYSQIVNDFQKGDIAEGYSVSREKKESFPLTVTSAQKNPTAFYLCASSIRPATHYEQYFGPGTRLTVT.

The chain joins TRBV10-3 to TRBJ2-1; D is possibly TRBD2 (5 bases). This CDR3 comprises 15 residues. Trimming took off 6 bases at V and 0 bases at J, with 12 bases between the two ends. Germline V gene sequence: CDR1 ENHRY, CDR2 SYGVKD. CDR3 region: CAIRGGFSSYNEQFF. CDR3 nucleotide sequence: TGTGCCATCAGGGGCGGGTTTAGCTCCTACAATGAGCAGTTCTTC.

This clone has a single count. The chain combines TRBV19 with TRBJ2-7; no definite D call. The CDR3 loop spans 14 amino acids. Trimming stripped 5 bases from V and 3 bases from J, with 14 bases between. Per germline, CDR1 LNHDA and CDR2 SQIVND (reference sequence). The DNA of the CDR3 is TGTGCCAGTAGTCCACGTGGCTCGAACTACGAGCAGTACTTC. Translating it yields CASSPRGSNYEQYF.

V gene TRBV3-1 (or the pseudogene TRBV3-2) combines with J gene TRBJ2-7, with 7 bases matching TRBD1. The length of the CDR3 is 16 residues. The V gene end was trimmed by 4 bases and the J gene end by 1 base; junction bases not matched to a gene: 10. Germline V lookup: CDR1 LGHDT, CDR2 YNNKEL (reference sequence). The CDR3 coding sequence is TGTGCCAGCAGCCGGGGGACAGTAGCCCGTTCCTACGAGCAGTACTTC. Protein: CASSRGTVARSYEQYF.